This passage covers 27 T cell receptor beta chains from one sample sequenced in a study of blood T cell repertoires in COVID-19. Profiling relied on immunoSEQ multiplex PCR, and the TCRdb table lists in-frame clones only, not all of them. The sample carries over 150,000 clones, 80% to 90% recorded once. Input material: peripheral blood. The receptors come from a woman between 65 and 79 years old with COVID-19, enrolled during active disease.

The rearrangement joins TRBV27 to TRBJ2-3, with 9 nucleotides matching TRBD1. The germline gives CDR1 MNHEY, CDR2 SMNVEV (reference sequence). The trim removed 6 bases at V and 1 base at J, leaving 5 bases unmatched. The CDR3 totals 15 residues. In DNA form, the CDR3 reads TGTGCCAGCAGCCCCGGGACAGGGCGCACAGATACGCAGTATTTT. This gives the protein CASSPGTGRTDTQYF.

The chain is built from TRBV4-3 and TRBJ1-6; 8 bases agree with TRBD1. Germline V gives CDR1 LGHNA, CDR2 YSLEER. The J segment lost 9 bases and the V segment lost 2 bases, leaving 6 bases of the junction unmatched. The CDR3 spans 15 residues. CDR3 nucleotide sequence: TGCGCCAGCAGCCAACACGACAGGGGAGGTTCACCCCTCCACTTT. This translates into CASSQHDRGGSPLHF.

The chain joins TRBV29-1 to TRBJ2-1, with TRBD1 matching over 9 bases. J gave up 5 bases and V 7 bases, and 6 bases lay outside the gene matches. CDR3 length equals 13 residues. Germline-derived CDR1 and CDR2 are SQVTM and ANQGSEA. CDR3 amino acids: CSASGQGHNEQFF. The CDR3 bases are TGCAGCGCCTCGGGACAGGGCCACAATGAGCAGTTCTTC.

CDR3 loop: CASSPQDRGEQYF. In DNA, the CDR3 is TGTGCCAGCTCACCACAGGACAGGGGCGAGCAGTACTTC. V usage is TRBV18 and J usage is TRBJ2-7, with 9 bases fitting TRBD1. In germline, CDR1 is KGHSH, CDR2 LQKENI. The V segment lost 1 base and the J segment 6 bases; nucleotides outside the gene matches: 1. The CDR3 sequence is 13 residues long.

V gene TRBV30 combines with J gene TRBJ1-5; D not certain. The CDR3 extends over 13 amino acids. Germline loops: CDR1 GTSNPN, CDR2 SVGIG (reference sequence). The V end lost 3 bases, the J end lost 0 bases, and 6 bases lay between the germline ends. CDR3 DNA: TGTGCCTGGAGCCCTAATAGCAATCAGCCCCAGCATTTT. Amino acids: CAWSPNSNQPQHF.

V is TRBV9 and J is TRBJ2-1; 12 nucleotides match TRBD1. The CDR3 has 15 amino acids. The junction had 9 bases not matched to a gene; V was cut back by 6 bases and J by 8 bases. Germline values: CDR1 SGDLS, CDR2 YYNGEE. CDR3: CASTKWGQGADEQFF. The CDR3 DNA sequence: TGTGCCAGCACCAAATGGGGACAGGGGGCCGATGAGCAGTTCTTC.

The chain couples TRBV7-6 to TRBJ1-2, with D possibly being TRBD1 (6 bases). There are 16 residues in the CDR3. The V end was cut by 1 base, the J end by 5 bases, with 17 bases between. Per the germline V gene, CDR1 is SGHVS and CDR2 is FNYEAQ. The CDR3 here is CASSLGPEPGVYGYTF. The DNA of the CDR3 is TGTGCCAGCAGCTTAGGCCCCGAACCAGGGGTTTATGGCTACACCTTC. Full variable domain (outside the CDR3, taken from reference TRBV7-6 and TRBJ1-2): GAGVSQSPRYKVTKRGQDVALRCDPISGHVSLYWYRQALGQGPEFLTYFNYEAQQDKSGLPNDRFSAERPEGSISTLTIQRTEQRDSAMYRCASSLGPEPGVYGYTFGSGTRLTVV.

The rearrangement links TRBV7-6 to TRBJ1-2; weak D call: TRBD1 (5 bases). This CDR3 has 14 amino acids. V was shortened by 5 bases and J by 2 bases, with 12 bases between the two germline ends. Germline CDR1 reads SGHVS; CDR2 reads FNYEAQ. CDR3 in DNA: TGTGCCAGCAGCCCGGGGGAACAGAACTATGGCTACACCTTC. Encoded protein: CASSPGEQNYGYTF.

The CDR3: CASGGQSGSGANVLTF. The DNA for the CDR3 is TGTGCCAGTGGGGGACAGTCCGGCTCTGGGGCCAACGTCCTGACTTTC. This chain uses TRBV19 with TRBJ2-6, with TRBD1 matching over 7 bases. V lost 8 bases to trimming and J lost 0 bases; unmatched junction nucleotides: 7. Germline loops: CDR1 LNHDA, CDR2 SQIVND (reference sequence). The CDR3 has 16 amino acids.

This chain links TRBV4-3 with TRBJ1-3; no clear D gene. Trimming removed 0 bases at V and 1 base at J, with 7 bases between. In germline, CDR1 is LGHNA, CDR2 YSLEER. This CDR3 is 15 amino acids long. The CDR3 bases are TGCGCCAGCAGCCAAGACAGGTTTTCTGGAAACACCATATATTTT. Translated: CASSQDRFSGNTIYF.

The CDR3 loop is CASSGVDSGNTEAFF. Written as DNA, the CDR3 is TGTGCCAGCAGCGGGGTAGATTCGGGAAACACTGAAGCTTTCTTT. V gene TRBV7-8 combines with J gene TRBJ1-1; D ambiguous. The germline V gene has CDR1 SGHVS and CDR2 FQNEAQ. The CDR3 is 15 residues long. Trimming left V 5 bases short and J 2 bases short, with 15 bases between.

The chain uses TRBV5-4 and TRBJ1-1, with 7 bases fitting TRBD1. With 4 bases clipped from V and 6 bases from J, the junction kept 9 bases outside the gene matches. The CDR3 loop spans 14 amino acids. The germline CDR1 and CDR2 sequences are SGHNT and YYREEE (reference sequence). As DNA, the CDR3 is TGTGCCAGCAGCCGCGACAGGGACCTTGCTGAAGCTTTCTTT. Residues: CASSRDRDLAEAFF. Variable domain in full (rest from reference TRBV5-4 and TRBJ1-1): ETGVTQSPTHLIKTRGQQVTLRCSSQSGHNTVSWYQQALGQGPQFIFQYYREEENGRGNFPPRFSGLQFPNYSSELNVNALELDDSALYLCASSRDRDLAEAFFGQGTRLTVV.

The V gene is TRBV28, the J gene TRBJ1-1; unclear D gene. The CDR3 is 14 amino acids. V dropped 0 bases and J dropped 4 bases, with 9 bases sitting between them. Germline CDR1 and CDR2: MDHEN and SYDVKM. CDR3 nucleotides: TGTGCCAGCAGTTTATGGGGGAGGATCACTGAAGCTTTCTTT. Translation gives CASSLWGRITEAFF.

The V gene is TRBV5-4, the J gene TRBJ2-1; D perhaps matches TRBD1 (6 bases). The CDR3 contains 13 residues. CDR1 SGHNT and CDR2 YYREEE come from the germline V gene (reference sequence). V shed 2 bases and J shed 8 bases, with 11 bases lying between them. CDR3 bases: TGTGCCAGCAGCTTACCACAGGGAGATGAGCAGTTCTTC. Protein sequence: CASSLPQGDEQFF.

V usage is TRBV5-1 and J usage is TRBJ2-1, with TRBD1 identical over 8 bases. V gave up 1 base and J gave up 7 bases; unmatched junction bases: 4. CDR1 SGHRS and CDR2 YFSETQ come from the germline V gene. CDR3 length equals 14 residues. The CDR3 coding sequence is TGCGCCAGCAGCTTGAAGGACAGGGTAAATGAGCAGTTCTTC. Translating gives CASSLKDRVNEQFF.

This rearrangement joins TRBV3-1 (or the pseudogene TRBV3-2) to TRBJ2-3; TRBD2 aligns across 16 bases. Germline V gives CDR1 LGHDT, CDR2 YNNKEL (reference sequence). Trimming cost V 4 bases and J 4 bases; bases outside gene matches: 8. The CDR3 runs 18 residues. The CDR3 DNA follows: TGTGCCAGCAGCCCCCGCGGGACTAGCGGGAGGGGTGCAGATACGCAGTATTTT. Amino acids: CASSPRGTSGRGADTQYF.

The rearrangement uses TRBV7-2 and TRBJ1-2; 7 bases fit TRBD1. CDR1 and CDR2 (germline): SGHTA, FQGNSA. The CDR3 contains 13 residues. The V and J ends lost 5 bases and 4 bases, in that order; junction bases with no gene match: 4. The CDR3 spells CASSPRTGYGYTF. The DNA for the CDR3 is TGTGCCAGCAGCCCCCGGACAGGCTATGGCTACACCTTC.

This clone came up once. The gene calls are TRBV12-3 or TRBV12-4 and TRBJ1-2, with TRBD1 matching 7 bases. With the DNA end fitting TRBJ2-1 better, the J assignment may be wrong. The CDR3 covers 12 residues. The CDR3 region is CASTNSRGLQFF. The DNA of the CDR3 is TGTGCCAGCACCAATAGTAGGGGGCTTCAGTTCTTC.

This clone showed up just once. The chain uses TRBV20-1 and TRBJ1-1; unclear D gene. This CDR3 spans 10 amino acids. Per germline, CDR1 DFQATT and CDR2 SNEGSKA (reference sequence). V was cut by 7 bases and J by 4 bases, with 7 bases left in between. CDR3 in DNA: TGCAGTGTCGAGGGCACTGAAGCTTTCTTT. It yields the protein CSVEGTEAFF.

The CDR3 bases are TGCGCCAGCAGCTTCCCCAGGGAGGGGTGGAACACTGAAGCTTTCTTT. As protein: CASSFPREGWNTEAFF. The chain combines TRBV5-1 with TRBJ1-1, with TRBD1 as a possible D gene (5 bases). The CDR3 is 16 residues long. The germline V gene encodes CDR1 SGHRS and CDR2 YFSETQ. V lost 2 bases, J lost 1 base, and 15 bases lay in between.

The DNA of the CDR3 is TGTGCCAGCAGCCCCTGGCCCATTAACTATGGCTACACCTTC. Its translation is CASSPWPINYGYTF. The chain couples TRBV11-2 to TRBJ1-2; D ambiguous. This CDR3 is 14 amino acids long. V lost 5 bases and J 1 base, leaving 11 bases between the germline ends. Germline lookup yields CDR1 SGHAT and CDR2 FQNNGV.

This clone appeared once. The gene calls are TRBV5-6 and TRBJ2-3; 7 positions match TRBD2. Unmatched junction bases numbered 8, after V lost 3 bases and J lost 4 bases. CDR1 SGHDT and CDR2 YYEEEE come from the germline V gene. This CDR3 is built from 15 residues. The chain's CDR3 is CASSSVGTSADTQYF. The CDR3 nucleotides read TGTGCCAGCAGCTCAGTCGGAACTAGCGCAGATACGCAGTATTTT.

This chain links TRBV19 with TRBJ2-1; D is undetermined. V dropped 1 base and J dropped 10 bases, with 17 bases sitting between them. CDR3 size: 15 residues. CDR1 is LNHDA and CDR2 is SQIVND in the germline V gene (reference sequence). The CDR3 DNA follows: TGTGCCAGTAGTATAGGCCTAGTCGGTTCGCGGGAGCAGTTCTTC. This encodes CASSIGLVGSREQFF. The full variable domain, completed using reference TRBV19 and TRBJ2-1, is DGGITQSPKYLFRKEGQNVTLSCEQNLNHDAMYWYRQDPGQGLRLIYYSQIVNDFQKGDIAEGYSVSREKKESFPLTVTSAQKNPTAFYLCASSIGLVGSREQFFGPGTRLTVL.

This clone was detected ten times or more. The chain is built from TRBV7-9 and TRBJ1-1; 7 bases match TRBD1. The ends lost 4 bases at V and 0 bases at J; junction bases unmatched: 2. The germline gives CDR1 SEHNR, CDR2 FQNEAQ (reference sequence). CDR3 size: 14 residues. The DNA for the CDR3 is TGTGCCAGCAGCTCGGGACAGATGAACACTGAAGCTTTCTTT. This gives the protein CASSSGQMNTEAFF.

The V and J genes are TRBV7-3 and TRBJ2-7, with 7 nucleotides matching TRBD2. Germline lookup yields CDR1 SGHTA and CDR2 FQGTGA. The CDR3 contains 13 residues. V lost 2 bases to trimming and J lost 7 bases; unmatched junction nucleotides: 5. The CDR3 DNA is TGTGCCAGCAGCTTATCGGGGGGTGGTGAGCAGTACTTC. This gives the protein CASSLSGGGEQYF.

The chain joins TRBV6-6 to TRBJ1-4; D is perhaps TRBD1 (5 bases). Trimming shortened V by 8 bases and J by 6 bases, and 19 bases separated the two germline ends. Germline V gene data show CDR1 as MNHNY and CDR2 as SVGAGI (reference sequence). This CDR3 region has 15 residues. The CDR3 here is CASGVRGAGDEKLFF. Written as DNA, the CDR3 is TGTGCCAGCGGGGTAAGGGGCGCTGGGGATGAAAAACTGTTTTTT.

V is TRBV30 and J is TRBJ1-1, with D possibly TRBD1 on 5 matching bases. Germline values: CDR1 GTSNPN, CDR2 SVGIG (reference sequence). This CDR3 is built from 14 residues. V was shortened by 0 bases and J by 5 bases, with 13 bases between the two germline ends. CDR3 sequence: CAWSVAGFDTEAFF. The CDR3 coding sequence is TGTGCCTGGAGTGTCGCAGGGTTTGATACTGAAGCTTTCTTT.